This is a list of T cell receptor beta chains from one sample in a study of blood T cells in healthy people across ages. A single record per CDR3 protein comes from TCRdb applying MiXCR to the 5' RACE reads. The repertoire holds some 760,000 distinct CDR3 sequences, with roughly 25% as singletons. These data were likewise used in another study, on T cells of mothers and their children.

What was sequenced was blood. The receptors here all came from a boy aged 10-17 years in good health. Both conserved end residues are part of each CDR3. D genes are given only for firm matches. Clone size appears in some rows only: once, few, many, or a class for an expanded clone.

J gene,clone size,D gene,V gene,CDR3 protein,CDR3 DNA
TRBJ2-7,-,-,TRBV12-3/TRBV12-4,CASSMSWGLSDEQYF,TGTGCCAGCAGCATGAGTTGGGGGCTTAGCGACGAGCAGTACTTC
TRBJ2-7,few,-,TRBV15,CATSAVGWDASYEQYF,TGTGCCACCAGCGCCGTGGGTTGGGACGCATCCTACGAGCAGTACTTC
TRBJ2-3,-,-,TRBV2,CASLFHGTDTQYF,TGTGCCAGCCTCTTCCACGGCACAGATACGCAGTATTTT
TRBJ1-1,-,-,TRBV7-8,CASSLPLDTEAFF,TGTGCCAGCAGCTTACCCCTTGACACTGAAGCTTTCTTT
TRBJ2-5,few,TRBD1,TRBV11-2,CATQLGRGLRKQYF,TGTGCCACCCAGCTCGGCAGGGGGCTGAGGAAGCAGTACTTC
TRBJ2-1,-,TRBD1,TRBV5-5,CASSPGQGWGNEQFF,TGTGCCAGCAGCCCCGGACAGGGCTGGGGAAATGAGCAGTTCTTC
TRBJ2-3,-,-,TRBV5-1,CASSSSLLTDTQYF,TGCGCCAGCAGCTCGAGCCTCCTGACAGATACGCAGTATTTT
TRBJ2-1,-,-,TRBV5-6,CASEGDEQFF,TGTGCCAGCGAGGGGGATGAGCAGTTCTTC
TRBJ1-2,-,TRBD1,TRBV5-1,CASSLTGGSSYGYTF,TGCGCCAGCAGCTTAACAGGGGGCAGTTCCTATGGCTACACCTTC
TRBJ1-2,-,-,TRBV7-2,CASSSGLFTDNYGYTF,TGTGCCAGCAGCTCTGGCTTATTTACTGATAACTATGGCTACACCTTC
TRBJ2-7,-,TRBD2,TRBV13,CASSLGTSGRAYEQYF,TGTGCCAGCAGCTTAGGGACTAGCGGGAGGGCCTACGAGCAGTACTTC
TRBJ2-1,-,TRBD1,TRBV29-1,CGVVRGRVIDDEQFF,TGCGGCGTTGTGAGGGGGCGGGTGATAGACGATGAGCAGTTCTTC
TRBJ2-1,-,-,TRBV29-1,CSVGDGGRGVSYNEQFF,TGCAGCGTTGGGGATGGAGGGAGGGGGGTCTCCTACAATGAGCAGTTCTTC
TRBJ2-7,few,TRBD2,TRBV29-1,CSVGTGLNYEQYF,TGCAGCGTCGGGACGGGACTAAATTACGAGCAGTACTTC
TRBJ2-4,few,-,TRBV7-9,CASSLVGVPGAKNIQYF,TGTGCCAGCAGCTTAGTCGGAGTACCGGGGGCCAAAAACATTCAGTACTTC
TRBJ2-7,few,-,TRBV7-2,CASSLGEGASYEQYF,TGTGCCAGCAGCTTAGGGGAGGGGGCCTCCTACGAGCAGTACTTC
TRBJ1-5,few,-,TRBV4-1,CASSRGGDVSNQPQHF,TGCGCCAGCAGCCGGGGGGGAGACGTTAGCAATCAGCCCCAGCATTTT
TRBJ1-2,few,TRBD1,TRBV6-1,CASGLGQLNYGYTF,TGTGCCAGCGGCCTGGGACAGCTAAACTATGGCTACACCTTC
TRBJ1-4,-,-,TRBV12-3/TRBV12-4,CASSLSDSPSEKLFF,TGTGCCAGCAGTTTATCGGACAGCCCTAGCGAAAAACTGTTTTTT
TRBJ2-1,few,-,TRBV7-2,CASSLGMGINEQFF,TGTGCCAGCAGCTTAGGGATGGGGATCAATGAGCAGTTCTTC
TRBJ2-7,-,-,TRBV7-6,CASSPRGSGDYEQYF,TGTGCCAGCAGCCCCCGGGGTAGCGGCGACTACGAGCAGTACTTC
TRBJ2-1,-,TRBD1,TRBV9,CASSEKQGATYNEQFF,TGTGCCAGCAGCGAGAAACAGGGGGCGACCTACAATGAGCAGTTCTTC
TRBJ2-7,few,-,TRBV7-2,CASSLDPIYEQYF,TGTGCCAGCAGCCTGGACCCTATCTACGAGCAGTACTTC
TRBJ2-1,few,-,TRBV24-1,CATSDWSDDNEQFF,TGTGCCACCAGTGATTGGTCGGACGACAATGAGCAGTTCTTC
TRBJ2-4,few,-,TRBV7-9,CASSSLAQDDIQYF,TGTGCCAGCAGCTCCCTGGCGCAGGACGACATTCAGTACTTC
TRBJ1-4,few,TRBD1,TRBV6-1,CASSEDRRNEKLFF,TGTGCCAGCAGTGAGGACAGGAGAAATGAAAAACTGTTTTTT
TRBJ2-7,-,TRBD1,TRBV10-3,CAISGTGGAEQYF,TGTGCCATCAGCGGGACAGGGGGGGCCGAGCAGTACTTC
TRBJ2-7,many,-,TRBV3-1,CASSQVAYEQYF,TGTGCCAGCAGCCAAGTGGCTTACGAGCAGTACTTC
TRBJ2-1,-,TRBD2,TRBV10-3,CAISVSSGGSNEQFF,TGTGCCATCAGTGTATCTAGCGGGGGGTCCAATGAGCAGTTCTTC
TRBJ2-5,few,-,TRBV18,CASSRTYGETQYF,TGTGCCAGCTCACGGACCTACGGAGAGACCCAGTACTTC
TRBJ2-7,-,-,TRBV5-6,CASSLGPASYEQYF,TGTGCCAGCAGCCTAGGGCCGGCTTCCTACGAGCAGTACTTC
TRBJ1-2,-,-,TRBV2,CASRAAGTLPTYGYTF,TGTGCCAGCAGAGCGGCCGGGACACTCCCCACCTATGGCTACACCTTC
TRBJ2-5,-,TRBD2,TRBV6-2/TRBV6-3,CASRKVGGARETQYF,TGTGCCAGCAGAAAGGTCGGGGGGGCCCGGGAGACCCAGTACTTC
TRBJ2-7,few,-,TRBV25-1,CASGPPGHEQYF,TGTGCCAGCGGACCCCCCGGGCACGAGCAGTACTTC
TRBJ2-3,-,TRBD2,TRBV28,CASSLTSGTSTDTQYF,TGTGCCAGCAGTTTAACTAGCGGGACCAGCACAGATACGCAGTATTTT
TRBJ2-7,-,TRBD1,TRBV28,CASRRTGTGGHEQYF,TGTGCCAGCAGGCGGACCGGGACAGGTGGCCACGAGCAGTACTTC
TRBJ2-1,few,TRBD1,TRBV20-1,CSARDWGTGSNEQFF,TGCAGTGCTAGAGATTGGGGGACAGGGTCCAATGAGCAGTTCTTC
TRBJ2-1,-,TRBD2,TRBV11-2,CASRDGTSGRGNEQFF,TGTGCCAGCAGGGACGGGACTAGCGGGAGGGGCAATGAGCAGTTCTTC
TRBJ2-7,once,-,TRBV14,CASSQTLTYEQYF,TGTGCCAGCAGCCAGACCCTCACCTACGAGCAGTACTTC
TRBJ2-5,-,-,TRBV9,CASSVETRSSETQYF,TGTGCCAGCAGCGTAGAAACTAGATCGTCAGAGACCCAGTACTTC
TRBJ2-1,-,TRBD2,TRBV6-2/TRBV6-3,CASRPVAGDYNEQFF,TGTGCCAGCCGACCCGTAGCGGGGGACTACAATGAGCAGTTCTTC
TRBJ1-6,few,-,TRBV6-5,CASSYVGSALHF,TGTGCCAGCAGTTACGTAGGTTCGGCCCTCCACTTT
TRBJ2-7,-,TRBD1,TRBV19,CASSIDPGQGSYEQYF,TGTGCCAGTAGTATTGATCCGGGACAGGGGTCCTACGAGCAGTACTTC
TRBJ2-1,few,-,TRBV15,CATSREPGDPNEQFF,TGTGCCACCAGCAGAGAGCCAGGGGACCCCAATGAGCAGTTCTTC
TRBJ2-1,-,TRBD2,TRBV28,CASQPLADLWNEQFF,TGTGCCAGTCAACCCCTAGCGGACTTATGGAATGAGCAGTTCTTC
TRBJ2-1,-,TRBD2,TRBV20-1,CSARDRTSGSVEQFF,TGCAGTGCTAGAGATCGGACTAGCGGGAGTGTTGAGCAGTTCTTC
TRBJ1-2,-,-,TRBV28,CASSSLTSSGYTF,TGTGCCAGCAGTTCCCTCACATCAAGTGGCTACACCTTC
TRBJ1-1,-,-,TRBV19,CAAEGGPANTEAFF,TGTGCCGCAGAAGGAGGACCCGCGAACACTGAAGCTTTCTTT
TRBJ2-5,few,TRBD2,TRBV29-1,CSGRLAGVRETQYF,TGCAGCGGAAGACTAGCGGGAGTGAGAGAGACCCAGTACTTC
TRBJ1-2,-,-,TRBV20-1,CIFLTNYGYTF,TGCATTTTTCTAACTAACTATGGCTACACCTTC
TRBJ1-4,few,-,TRBV5-1,CASKSSGRGNEKLFF,TGCGCCAGCAAATCCTCGGGGAGGGGAAATGAAAAACTGTTTTTT
TRBJ2-4,few,-,TRBV6-6,CASSPQTDIQYF,TGTGCCAGCAGCCCTCAGACTGACATTCAGTACTTC
TRBJ2-1,-,TRBD2,TRBV20-1,CSAPSGGSYNEQFF,TGCAGTGCGCCTAGCGGGGGCTCCTACAATGAGCAGTTCTTC